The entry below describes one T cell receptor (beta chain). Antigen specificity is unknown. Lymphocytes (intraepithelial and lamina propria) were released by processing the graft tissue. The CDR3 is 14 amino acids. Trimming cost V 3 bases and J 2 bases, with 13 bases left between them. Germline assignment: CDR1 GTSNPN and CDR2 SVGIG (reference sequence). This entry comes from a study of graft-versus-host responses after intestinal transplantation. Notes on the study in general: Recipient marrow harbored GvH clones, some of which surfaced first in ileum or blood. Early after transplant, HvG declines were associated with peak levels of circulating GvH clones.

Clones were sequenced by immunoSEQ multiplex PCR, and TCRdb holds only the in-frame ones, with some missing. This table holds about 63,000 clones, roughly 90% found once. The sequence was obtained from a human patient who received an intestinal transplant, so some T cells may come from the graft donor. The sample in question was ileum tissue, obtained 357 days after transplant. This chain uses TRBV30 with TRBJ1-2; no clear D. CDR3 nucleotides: TGTGCCTGGAGCCCCCTGGGAGGGAACTATGGCTACACCTTC. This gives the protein CAWSPLGGNYGYTF.